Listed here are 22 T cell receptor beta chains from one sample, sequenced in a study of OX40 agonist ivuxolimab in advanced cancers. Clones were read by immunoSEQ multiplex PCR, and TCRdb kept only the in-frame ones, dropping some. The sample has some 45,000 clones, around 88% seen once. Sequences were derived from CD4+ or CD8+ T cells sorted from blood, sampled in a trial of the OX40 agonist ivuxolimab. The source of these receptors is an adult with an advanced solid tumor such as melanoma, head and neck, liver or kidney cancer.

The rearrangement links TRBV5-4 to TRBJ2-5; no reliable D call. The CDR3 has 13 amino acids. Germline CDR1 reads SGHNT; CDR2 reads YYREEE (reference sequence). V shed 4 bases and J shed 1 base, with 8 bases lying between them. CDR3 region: CASSRSTQETQYF. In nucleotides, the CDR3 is TGTGCCAGCAGCCGGTCGACCCAAGAGACCCAGTACTTC.

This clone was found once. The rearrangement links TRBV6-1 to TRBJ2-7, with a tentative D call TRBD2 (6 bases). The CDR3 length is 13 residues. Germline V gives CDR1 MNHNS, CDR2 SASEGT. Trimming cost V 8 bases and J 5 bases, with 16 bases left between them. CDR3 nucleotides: TGTGCCAGCGGTAATAGACTAGACCACGAGCAGTACTTC. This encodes CASGNRLDHEQYF.

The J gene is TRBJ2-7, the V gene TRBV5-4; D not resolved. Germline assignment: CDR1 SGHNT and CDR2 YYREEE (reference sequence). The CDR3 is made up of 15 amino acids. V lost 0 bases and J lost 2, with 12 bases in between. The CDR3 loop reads CASSLDFLPAYEQYF. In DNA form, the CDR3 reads TGTGCCAGCAGCTTGGACTTCTTACCCGCCTACGAGCAGTACTTC.

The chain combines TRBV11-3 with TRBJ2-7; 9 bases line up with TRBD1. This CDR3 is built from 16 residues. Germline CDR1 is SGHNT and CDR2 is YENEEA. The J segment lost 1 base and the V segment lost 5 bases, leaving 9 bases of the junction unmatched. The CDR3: CASSLAGQGLSYEQYF. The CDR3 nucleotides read TGTGCCAGCAGCCTGGCTGGACAGGGGTTATCCTACGAGCAGTACTTC.

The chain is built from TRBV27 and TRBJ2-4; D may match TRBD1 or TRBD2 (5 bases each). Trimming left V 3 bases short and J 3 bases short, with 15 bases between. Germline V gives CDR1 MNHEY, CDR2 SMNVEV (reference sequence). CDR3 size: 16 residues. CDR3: CASSFRGRFGKNIQYF. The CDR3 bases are TGTGCCAGCAGTTTCCGGGGCCGGTTTGGCAAAAACATTCAGTACTTC.

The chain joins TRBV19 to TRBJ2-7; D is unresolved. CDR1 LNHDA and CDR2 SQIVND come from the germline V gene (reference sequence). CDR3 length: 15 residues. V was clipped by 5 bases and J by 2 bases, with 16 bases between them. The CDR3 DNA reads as TGTGCCAGTAGTGCCGACTGGCTTGCCCCCTACGAGCAGTACTTC. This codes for CASSADWLAPYEQYF.

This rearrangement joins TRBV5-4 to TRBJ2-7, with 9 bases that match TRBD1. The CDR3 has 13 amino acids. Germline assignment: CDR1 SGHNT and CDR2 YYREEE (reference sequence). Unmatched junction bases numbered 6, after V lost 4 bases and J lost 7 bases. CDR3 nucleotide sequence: TGTGCCAGCAGCCTAGGACAGGGGCAGGAGCAGTACTTC. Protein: CASSLGQGQEQYF.

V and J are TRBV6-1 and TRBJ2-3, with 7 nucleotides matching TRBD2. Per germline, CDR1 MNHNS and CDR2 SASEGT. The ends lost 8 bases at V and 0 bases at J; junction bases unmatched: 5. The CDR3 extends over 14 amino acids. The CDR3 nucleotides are TGTGCCAGCCGTAGCGGGCAGAGCACAGATACGCAGTATTTT. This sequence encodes CASRSGQSTDTQYF.

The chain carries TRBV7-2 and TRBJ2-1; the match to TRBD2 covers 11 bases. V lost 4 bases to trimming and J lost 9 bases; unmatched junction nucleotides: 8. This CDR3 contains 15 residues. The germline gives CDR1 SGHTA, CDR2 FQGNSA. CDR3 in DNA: TGTGCCAGCAGCTCTTCACTAGCGGGAGAGGGTGAGCAGTTCTTC. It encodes CASSSSLAGEGEQFF.

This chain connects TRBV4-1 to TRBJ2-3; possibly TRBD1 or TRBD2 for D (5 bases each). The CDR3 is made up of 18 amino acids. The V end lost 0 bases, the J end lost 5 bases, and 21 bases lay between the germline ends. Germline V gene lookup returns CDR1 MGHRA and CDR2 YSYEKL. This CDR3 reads CASSQDGLASRDGDTQYF. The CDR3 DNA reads TGCGCCAGCAGCCAAGATGGGCTCGCTAGCAGGGATGGAGATACGCAGTATTTT.

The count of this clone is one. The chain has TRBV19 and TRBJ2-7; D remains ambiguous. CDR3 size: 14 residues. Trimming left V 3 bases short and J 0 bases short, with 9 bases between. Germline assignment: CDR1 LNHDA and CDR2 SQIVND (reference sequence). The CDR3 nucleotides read TGTGCCAGTAGTATTGTTGCTAGCTCCTACGAGCAGTACTTC. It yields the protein CASSIVASSYEQYF.

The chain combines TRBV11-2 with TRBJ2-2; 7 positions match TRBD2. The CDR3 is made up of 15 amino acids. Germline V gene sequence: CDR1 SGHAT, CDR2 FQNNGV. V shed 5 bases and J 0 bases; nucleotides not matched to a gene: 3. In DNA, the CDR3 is TGTGCCAGCAGCCTCGGACTAGCGAACACCGGGGAGCTGTTTTTT. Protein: CASSLGLANTGELFF.

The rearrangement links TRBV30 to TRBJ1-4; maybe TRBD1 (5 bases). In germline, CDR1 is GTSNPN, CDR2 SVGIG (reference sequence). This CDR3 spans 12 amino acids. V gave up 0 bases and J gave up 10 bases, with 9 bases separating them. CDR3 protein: CAWSVPGGKLFF. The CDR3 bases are TGTGCCTGGAGTGTACCGGGGGGAAAACTGTTTTTT.

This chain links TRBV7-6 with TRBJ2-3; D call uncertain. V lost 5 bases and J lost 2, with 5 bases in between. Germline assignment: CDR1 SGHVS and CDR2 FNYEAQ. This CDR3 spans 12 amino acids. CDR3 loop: CASSLFTDTQYF. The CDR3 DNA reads TGTGCCAGCAGCCTCTTCACAGATACGCAGTATTTT.

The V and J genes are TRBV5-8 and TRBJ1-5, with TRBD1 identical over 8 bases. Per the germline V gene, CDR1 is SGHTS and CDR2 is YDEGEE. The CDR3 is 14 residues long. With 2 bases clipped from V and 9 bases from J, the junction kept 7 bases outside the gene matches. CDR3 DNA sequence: TGTGCCAGCAGCTTTGACAGGGGAGGCGGGCCCCAGCATTTT. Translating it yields CASSFDRGGGPQHF.

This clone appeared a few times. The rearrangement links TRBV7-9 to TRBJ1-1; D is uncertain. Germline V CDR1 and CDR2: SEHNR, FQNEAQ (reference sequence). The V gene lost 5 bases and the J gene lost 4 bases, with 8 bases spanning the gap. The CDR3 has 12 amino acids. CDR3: CASSGLSTEAFF. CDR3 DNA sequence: TGTGCCAGCAGCGGGTTGAGCACTGAAGCTTTCTTT.

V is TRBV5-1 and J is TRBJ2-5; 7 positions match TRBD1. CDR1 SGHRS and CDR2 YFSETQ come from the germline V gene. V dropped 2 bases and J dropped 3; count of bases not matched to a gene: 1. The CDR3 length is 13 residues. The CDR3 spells CASSFGTEETQYF. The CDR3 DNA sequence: TGCGCCAGCAGCTTTGGGACAGAAGAGACCCAGTACTTC.

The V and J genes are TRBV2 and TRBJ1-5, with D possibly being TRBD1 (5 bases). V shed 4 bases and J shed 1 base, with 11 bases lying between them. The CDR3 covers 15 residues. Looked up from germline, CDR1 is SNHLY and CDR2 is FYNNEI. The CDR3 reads CASSVGGGSNQPQHF. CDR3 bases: TGTGCCAGCAGTGTCGGGGGGGGAAGCAATCAGCCCCAGCATTTT.

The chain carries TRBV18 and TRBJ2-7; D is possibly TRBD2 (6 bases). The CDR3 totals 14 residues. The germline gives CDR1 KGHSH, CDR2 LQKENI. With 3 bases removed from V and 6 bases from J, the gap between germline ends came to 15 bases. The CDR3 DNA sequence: TGTGCCAGCTCACCGAAAGGGACTCCCCCCGAGCAGTACTTC. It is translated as CASSPKGTPPEQYF.

The CDR3 DNA follows: TGCAGCGTTGAAGCGGGGCTTAAAGGCATTGGTGGGGCCAACGTCCTGACTTTC. This gives the protein CSVEAGLKGIGGANVLTF. The rearrangement joins TRBV29-1 to TRBJ2-6, with D possibly being TRBD1 or TRBD2 (5 bases each). V was trimmed by 1 base and J by 3 bases, leaving 19 bases between them. Germline V lookup: CDR1 SQVTM, CDR2 ANQGSEA. This CDR3 is built from 18 residues.

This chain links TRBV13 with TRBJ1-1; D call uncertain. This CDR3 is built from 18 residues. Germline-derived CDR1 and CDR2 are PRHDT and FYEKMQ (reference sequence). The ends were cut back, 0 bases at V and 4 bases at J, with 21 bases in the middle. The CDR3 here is CASSLGGLGGRVRTEAFF. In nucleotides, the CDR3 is TGTGCCAGCAGCTTAGGGGGCCTGGGCGGCCGAGTCCGCACTGAAGCTTTCTTT.

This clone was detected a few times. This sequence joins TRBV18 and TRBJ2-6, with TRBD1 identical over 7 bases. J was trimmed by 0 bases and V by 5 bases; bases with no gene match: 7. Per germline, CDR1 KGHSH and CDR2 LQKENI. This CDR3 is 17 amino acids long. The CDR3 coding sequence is TGTGCCAGCTCAGAGGGACAGCCTAACTCTGGGGCCAACGTCCTGACTTTC. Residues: CASSEGQPNSGANVLTF.